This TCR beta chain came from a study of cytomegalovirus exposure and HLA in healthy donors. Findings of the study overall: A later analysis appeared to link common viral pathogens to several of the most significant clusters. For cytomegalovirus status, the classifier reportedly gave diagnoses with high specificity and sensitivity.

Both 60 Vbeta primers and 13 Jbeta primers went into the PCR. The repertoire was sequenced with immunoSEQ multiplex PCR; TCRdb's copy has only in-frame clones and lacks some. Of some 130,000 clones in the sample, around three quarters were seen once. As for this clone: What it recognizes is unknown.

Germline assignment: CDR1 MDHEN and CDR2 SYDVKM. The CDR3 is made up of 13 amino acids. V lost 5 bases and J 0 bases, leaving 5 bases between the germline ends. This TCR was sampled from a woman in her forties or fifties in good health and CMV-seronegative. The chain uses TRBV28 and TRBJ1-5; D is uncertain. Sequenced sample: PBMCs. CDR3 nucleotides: TGTGCCAGCAGTCCTTATAGCAATCAGCCCCAGCATTTT. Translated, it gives CASSPYSNQPQHF. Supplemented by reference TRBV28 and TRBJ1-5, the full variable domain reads DVKVTQSSRYLVKRTGEKVFLECVQDMDHENMFWYRQDPGLGLRLIYFSYDVKMKEKGDIPEGYSVSREKKERFSLILESASTNQTSMYLCASSPYSNQPQHFGDGTRLSIL.